A single sample gave rise to the 16 T cell receptor beta chains below, sequenced in a study of cytomegalovirus exposure and HLA in healthy donors. TCRdb's table, derived via immunoSEQ multiplex PCR, lists solely in-frame clones and lacks some. The sample includes 180,000 or so clones, about nine tenths of them seen just once. Sample: PBMCs. These receptors all stem from a man aged 18 to 30 in good health and CMV-seropositive.

The V gene is TRBV5-1, the J gene TRBJ2-1, with D possibly TRBD1 on 6 matching bases. The V gene's germline CDR1 is SGHRS and CDR2 YFSETQ. V lost 1 base, J lost 1 base, and 12 bases lay in between. The CDR3 has 16 residues. CDR3 amino acids: CASSLWGRRSYNEQFF. The CDR3 DNA reads as TGCGCCAGCAGCTTGTGGGGGCGAAGGTCCTACAATGAGCAGTTCTTC.

This chain connects TRBV28 to TRBJ2-5, with TRBD2 identical over 8 bases. V gave up 6 bases and J gave up 1 base; unmatched junction bases: 4. This CDR3 is 14 amino acids long. CDR1 and CDR2 from the germline V gene are MDHEN and SYDVKM. CDR3 in DNA: TGTGCCAGCAGCGCGCTAGCGGGCCAAGAGACCCAGTACTTC. Its protein product is CASSALAGQETQYF.

This rearrangement joins TRBV28 to TRBJ2-7; D unresolved. V was clipped by 2 bases and J by 7 bases, with 15 bases between them. CDR1 and CDR2 from the germline V gene are MDHEN and SYDVKM. The CDR3 length is 14 residues. CDR3 DNA: TGTGCCAGCAGTTTACAAGACCCATTGGAGGAGCAGTACTTC. It yields the protein CASSLQDPLEEQYF.

The chain has TRBV5-1 and TRBJ1-4; tentatively, D is TRBD1 (5 bases). V lost 1 base to trimming and J lost 6 bases, with 10 bases between them. This CDR3 is 14 amino acids long. CDR1 SGHRS and CDR2 YFSETQ come from the germline V gene. CDR3 sequence reads: CASSLFRGDEKLFF. DNA of the CDR3: TGCGCCAGCAGCTTGTTCCGGGGGGATGAAAAACTGTTTTTT. Using reference TRBV5-1 and TRBJ1-4 for the parts outside the CDR3, the full variable domain is KAGVTQTPRYLIKTRGQQVTLSCSPISGHRSVSWYQQTPGQGLQFLFEYFSETQRNKGNFPGRFSGRQFSNSRSEMNVSTLELGDSALYLCASSLFRGDEKLFFGSGTQLSVL.

The chain carries TRBV29-1 and TRBJ1-4, with D maybe TRBD1 (6 bases). V lost 5 bases to trimming and J lost 5 bases, with 12 bases between them. The CDR3 is 13 amino acids. Germline CDR1 is SQVTM and CDR2 is ANQGSEA. The CDR3 sequence: CSVRLQGNEKLFF. The CDR3 DNA reads as TGCAGCGTTCGGCTACAGGGAAATGAAAAACTGTTTTTT.

The V gene is TRBV5-8, the J gene TRBJ1-4; weak D call: TRBD1 (6 bases). Germline V gives CDR1 SGHTS, CDR2 YDEGEE. This CDR3 has 15 residues. Trimming took 4 bases from V and 4 from J, leaving 14 bases between them. CDR3 nucleotide sequence: TGTGCCAGCAGCACCTGGACAGCTAGTAATGAAAAACTGTTTTTT. Translation: CASSTWTASNEKLFF.

The chain joins TRBV5-4 to TRBJ2-1; 7 bases fit TRBD2. Germline CDR1 SGHNT, CDR2 YYREEE (reference sequence). V gave up 0 bases and J gave up 6 bases; unmatched junction bases: 6. This CDR3 comprises 15 residues. Here the CDR3 reads CASSLVLAGLNEQFF. CDR3 nucleotide sequence: TGTGCCAGCAGCTTGGTTTTAGCGGGTCTCAATGAGCAGTTCTTC.

V and J are TRBV10-1 and TRBJ1-5, with a weak D call TRBD1 (6 bases). Germline V CDR1 and CDR2: WNHNN, SYGVQD (reference sequence). V lost 8 bases and J 4 bases, leaving 24 bases between the germline ends. This CDR3 is 17 amino acids long. This chain's CDR3 is CASSRGACRGANQPQHF. CDR3 sequence (DNA): TGCGCCAGCTCTAGGGGGGCCTGCCGGGGGGCAAATCAGCCCCAGCATTTT.

The V gene is TRBV5-8, the J gene TRBJ2-7; 9 bases are a match to TRBD1. The ends lost 4 bases at V and 3 bases at J; junction bases unmatched: 11. Germline CDR1 is SGHTS and CDR2 is YDEGEE. CDR3 length: 16 amino acids. DNA of the CDR3: TGTGCCAGCAGCCCTATACACAGGGGGCGCCGCTACGAGCAGTACTTC. Its protein product is CASSPIHRGRRYEQYF.

V and J are TRBV10-1 and TRBJ1-1; TRBD1 matches at 10 bases. Germline V lookup: CDR1 WNHNN, CDR2 SYGVQD (reference sequence). This CDR3 has 21 residues. V was clipped by 4 bases and J by 1 base; unmatched bases: 21. The CDR3 DNA sequence: TGCGCCAGCAGTGCCCCGGGACAGGGGATAATGGGGGTTTATAGGAACACTGAAGCTTTCTTT. Amino acids: CASSAPGQGIMGVYRNTEAFF.

CDR3: CASSLGLSYEQYF. CDR3 in DNA: TGTGCCAGCAGCCTGGGACTCAGTTACGAGCAGTACTTC. The chain employs TRBV7-8 and TRBJ2-7, with D possibly TRBD2 on 6 matching bases. This CDR3 region has 13 residues. Trimming removed 5 bases at V and 4 bases at J, with 12 bases between. Germline values: CDR1 SGHVS, CDR2 FQNEAQ.

The chain carries TRBV7-2 and TRBJ2-1; a weak D match, TRBD2 (6 bases). V lost 5 bases, J lost 7 bases, and 15 bases lay in between. The CDR3 sequence is 14 residues long. Germline V gives CDR1 SGHTA, CDR2 FQGNSA. The CDR3 spells CASSPPTRRNEQFF. DNA of the CDR3: TGTGCCAGCAGCCCCCCGACTAGAAGGAATGAGCAGTTCTTC.

The chain uses TRBV6-1 and TRBJ2-7; unclear D gene. V was shortened by 0 bases and J by 2 bases, with 2 bases between the two germline ends. Germline V lookup: CDR1 MNHNS, CDR2 SASEGT. The CDR3 is 12 residues long. The CDR3 region has the DNA TGTGCCAGCAGTGAAGCCGCCTACGAGCAGTACTTC. The encoded protein is CASSEAAYEQYF.

The chain has TRBV18 and TRBJ2-7; D unclear. Trimming pared 5 bases from V and 0 bases from J, leaving 5 bases between. Germline V lookup: CDR1 KGHSH, CDR2 LQKENI. The CDR3 totals 12 residues. The CDR3, as DNA: TGTGCCAGCTCAGTATCCTCCTACGAGCAGTACTTC. As protein: CASSVSSYEQYF.

The chain joins TRBV6-1 to TRBJ2-1; 8 bases map to TRBD1. The CDR3 has 16 residues. V trimming: 4 bases; J trimming: 4 bases; junction bases outside the gene matches: 9. Germline-derived CDR1 and CDR2 are MNHNS and SASEGT. The CDR3 DNA reads TGTGCCAGCAGTGCTCCAGACAGGGGCTTGTACAATGAGCAGTTCTTC. Amino acids: CASSAPDRGLYNEQFF.

This chain connects TRBV11-2 to TRBJ1-1; 9 positions match TRBD1. V shed 4 bases, J shed 3 bases, and the junction held 6 bases outside the gene matches. Per germline, CDR1 SGHAT and CDR2 FQNNGV. The CDR3 runs 15 residues. CDR3 sequence: CASSSETGGHTEAFF. CDR3 DNA: TGTGCCAGCAGCTCAGAGACAGGGGGGCACACTGAAGCTTTCTTT.